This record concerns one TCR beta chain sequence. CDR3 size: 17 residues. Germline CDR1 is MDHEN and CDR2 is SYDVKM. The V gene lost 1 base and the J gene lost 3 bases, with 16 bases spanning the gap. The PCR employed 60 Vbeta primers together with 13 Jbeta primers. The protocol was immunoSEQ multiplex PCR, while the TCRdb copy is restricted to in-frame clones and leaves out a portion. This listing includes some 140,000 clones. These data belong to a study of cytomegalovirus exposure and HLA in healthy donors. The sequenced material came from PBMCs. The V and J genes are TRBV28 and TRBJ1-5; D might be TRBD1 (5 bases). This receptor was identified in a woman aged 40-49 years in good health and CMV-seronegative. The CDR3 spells CASSLLTPGVDNQPQHF. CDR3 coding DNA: TGTGCCAGCAGTTTATTGACTCCGGGGGTGGACAATCAGCCCCAGCATTTT.